Listed below are T cell receptor beta chains from one sample, sequenced in a study of blood T cell repertoires in COVID-19. Some clones are missing from TCRdb's copy, which holds only in-frame ones; the method was immunoSEQ multiplex PCR. The repertoire holds over 200,000 clones, with 85% to 90% as singletons. Sequences were obtained from peripheral blood. Receptors originate from a woman aged 60-75 years with acute or convalescent COVID-19. CDR3s include the opening cysteine and the closing phenylalanine or tryptophan. D genes are given only for firm matches. Size is omitted from some rows. Given values are once, few, many or a class for expanded clones.

>TRBJ2-1|.|.|TRBV18
TGTGCCAGCTCACCACCCCCTAGCTACAATGAGCAGTTCTTC
CASSPPPSYNEQFF
>TRBJ1-4|.|.|TRBV7-2
TGTGCCAGCAGCTTAGCGGGGGCCGCAACTAATGAAAAACTGTTTTTT
CASSLAGAATNEKLFF
>TRBJ2-1|.|TRBD1|TRBV25-1
TGTGCCAGCAGTGAAGCAGGGGGCCCGGCTTCCTACAATGAGCAGTTCTTC
CASSEAGGPASYNEQFF
>TRBJ2-3|.|TRBD2|TRBV4-1
TGCGCCAGCAGCCAGGTGGGCGGGGGAGTAGATACGCAGTATTTT
CASSQVGGGVDTQYF
>TRBJ1-3|.|.|TRBV15
TGTGCCACCAGCAGAGATTCGAGATCCGTCTCTGGAAACACCATATATTTT
CATSRDSRSVSGNTIYF
>TRBJ1-1|.|TRBD1|TRBV6-6
TGTGCCAGCAGTCTAACAGGGGACCTTACTGAAGCTTTCTTT
CASSLTGDLTEAFF
>TRBJ1-1|few|TRBD1|TRBV5-1
TGCGCCAGCAGCTTGGGACAGGGGGTGAACACTGAAGCTTTCTTT
CASSLGQGVNTEAFF
>TRBJ1-5|.|TRBD1|TRBV18
TGTGCCAGCTCACAAACAGGGGGCGTACTCATTCAGCCCCAGCATTTT
CASSQTGGVLIQPQHF
>TRBJ2-1|.|.|TRBV7-9
TGTGCCAGCAGCCCGGACAGTTACAATGAGCAGTTCTTC
CASSPDSYNEQFF
>TRBJ2-3|once|TRBD2|TRBV2
TGTGCCAGCAGTCTTGTAGGACTAGCTTCAGATACGCAGTATTTT
CASSLVGLASDTQYF
>TRBJ2-7|.|TRBD2|TRBV5-4
TGTGCCAGCAGGCTAGCGGGGGGAACCCCCTACGAGCAGTACTTC
CASRLAGGTPYEQYF
>TRBJ2-3|.|TRBD2|TRBV3-1/TRBV3-2
TGTGCCAGCAGCCTTAGACTAGCGGGTCGTGCAGATACGCAGTATTTT
CASSLRLAGRADTQYF
>TRBJ2-7|.|.|TRBV7-7
TGTGCTAGCAGCTCGCAAGTGGGAGTCTCCTACGAGCAGTACTTC
CASSSQVGVSYEQYF
>TRBJ2-5|.|.|TRBV6-5
TGTGCCAGCGGGGCCGGGAGTACCGCCGAGACCCAGTACTTC
CASGAGSTAETQYF
>TRBJ2-7|.|.|TRBV19
TGTGCCAGCGCTAGCCTATTGCGGCGGAACTACGAGCAGTACTTC
CASASLLRRNYEQYF
>TRBJ1-2|few|.|TRBV2
TGTGCCAGCAGTGAGAAGCGGAGCCTCTATGGCTACACCTTC
CASSEKRSLYGYTF
>TRBJ1-6|once|.|TRBV11-2
TGTGCCAGCAGCTTCCGCGGCGGGGGCCTTTCACCCCTCCACTTT
CASSFRGGGLSPLHF
>TRBJ1-3|once|.|TRBV7-8
TGTGCCAGCAGCTCTACGAGGGTTGGGGGAAACACCATATATTTT
CASSSTRVGGNTIYF
>TRBJ2-2|.|TRBD2|TRBV4-3
TGCGCCAGCAGCCAAGATCTCTCACTGACTAGCGGCCCTACAGAGCTGTTTTTT
CASSQDLSLTSGPTELFF
>TRBJ2-3|.|.|TRBV5-1
TGCGCCAGCAGCGCTCAGGGGTGGGCAGATACGCAGTATTTT
CASSAQGWADTQYF
>TRBJ2-5|.|TRBD1|TRBV18
TGTGCCAGCTCACCCTGGGACAGCATCCAAGAGACCCAGTACTTC
CASSPWDSIQETQYF
>TRBJ2-2|.|.|TRBV7-9
TGTGCCAGCTTCGGGACACCGAACACCGGGGAGCTGTTTTTT
CASFGTPNTGELFF
>TRBJ2-5|.|.|TRBV6-5
TGTGCCAGCAGGCGGGGTCACCAAGAGACCCAGTACTTC
CASRRGHQETQYF
>TRBJ1-5|.|TRBD1|TRBV6-1
TGTGCCAGCAGTGAGAACAGGGGGCTCGGTCAGCCCCAGCATTTT
CASSENRGLGQPQHF
>TRBJ1-2|few|.|TRBV27
TGTGCCAGCAGTTTAATCGCCCCCCAGGAAGATGGCTACACCTTC
CASSLIAPQEDGYTF
>TRBJ2-7|.|TRBD1|TRBV28
TGTGCCAGCAATATGGACAGGGCCTACGAGCAGTACTTC
CASNMDRAYEQYF
>TRBJ2-3|.|.|TRBV6-6
TGTGCCAGCAGTTACGGGCGAGCTGGCACAGATACGCAGTATTTT
CASSYGRAGTDTQYF
>TRBJ1-3|.|.|TRBV6-5
TGTGCCAGCCAGGCGGGGTTAAACACCATATATTTT
CASQAGLNTIYF
>TRBJ2-7|.|.|TRBV3-1/TRBV3-2
TGTGCCAGCAGCCCCGAGGTCAGGGGGGACGACTACGAGCAGTACTTC
CASSPEVRGDDYEQYF
>TRBJ2-1|.|TRBD2|TRBV4-1
TGCGCCAGCAGCCAAATAGCGGGAGGGCAGGGACGCTATGAGCAGTTCTTC
CASSQIAGGQGRYEQFF
>TRBJ2-7|few|.|TRBV18
TGTGCCAGCTCACCGGGACAAGGCGAGCAGTACTTC
CASSPGQGEQYF
>TRBJ1-5|.|.|TRBV6-5
TGTGCCAGCAGCCTTGCGGGGTTGCTTAATCAGCCCCAGCATTTT
CASSLAGLLNQPQHF
>TRBJ1-4|.|.|TRBV18
TGTGCCAGCTCACAAGGACAGATTGCAACTAATGAAAAACTGTTTTTT
CASSQGQIATNEKLFF
>TRBJ2-1|.|TRBD2|TRBV25-1
TGTGCCAGCAGTGTTCAGCGGGGGGGAAATGAGCAGTTCTTC
CASSVQRGGNEQFF
>TRBJ1-5|.|TRBD1|TRBV6-2/TRBV6-3
TGTGCCAGCAGTCCCTCAGACAGGGGACTCAATCAGCCCCAGCATTTT
CASSPSDRGLNQPQHF
>TRBJ1-1|.|.|TRBV29-1
TGCAGCGTTGAGGGGGCGCGTGGCACTGAAGCTTTCTTT
CSVEGARGTEAFF
>TRBJ2-3|.|.|TRBV5-1
TGCGCCAGCAGCTTGGTAATCGGTATCACAGATACGCAGTATTTT
CASSLVIGITDTQYF
>TRBJ1-1|.|TRBD1|TRBV4-1
TGCGCCAGCAGCCAAGTAAACAGGGGTAAAGGAACTGAAGCTTTCTTT
CASSQVNRGKGTEAFF
>TRBJ1-5|.|TRBD1|TRBV29-1
TGCAGCGTTTCAACATTTACAGGGGGTTCAGGACAGCCCCAGCATTTT
CSVSTFTGGSGQPQHF
>TRBJ1-6|few|.|TRBV6-5
TGTGCCAGCAGGGCCTCGGGAGCGGTATCCTCACCCCTCCACTTT
CASRASGAVSSPLHF
>TRBJ2-7|.|TRBD1|TRBV4-3
TGCGCCAGCAGCCAAGACGCGGGTGGGCAGGGGGCCAGGGAGCAGTACTTC
CASSQDAGGQGAREQYF
>TRBJ1-2|.|.|TRBV19
TGTGCCAGTAGTAGGACAGACCCTCGGTACTATGGCTACACCTTC
CASSRTDPRYYGYTF
>TRBJ1-6|few|.|TRBV20-1
TGCAGTGCTAGTCTTGGTATCAGCTCCTATAATTCACCCCTCCACTTT
CSASLGISSYNSPLHF
>TRBJ1-5|.|TRBD1|TRBV5-1
TGCGCCAGCAGCTTGGAGGGACAGGGAGATCAGCCCCAGCATTTT
CASSLEGQGDQPQHF
>TRBJ2-1|.|TRBD1|TRBV7-3
TGTGCCACGAGTCGAGGGGACAGACCCTACAATGAGCAGTTCTTC
CATSRGDRPYNEQFF